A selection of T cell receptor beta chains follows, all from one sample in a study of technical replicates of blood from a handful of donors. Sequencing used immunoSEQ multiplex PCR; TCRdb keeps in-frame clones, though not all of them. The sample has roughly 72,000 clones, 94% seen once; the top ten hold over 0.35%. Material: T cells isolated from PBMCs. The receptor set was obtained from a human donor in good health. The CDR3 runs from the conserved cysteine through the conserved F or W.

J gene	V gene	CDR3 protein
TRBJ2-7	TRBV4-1	CASSQVGVGATYEQYF
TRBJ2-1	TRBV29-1	CSVETGGEFF
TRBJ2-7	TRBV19	CASEAGNSYEQYF
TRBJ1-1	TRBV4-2	CASSPEPGKNTEAFF
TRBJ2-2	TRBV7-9	CASSLSGARGELFF
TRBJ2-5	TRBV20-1	CSAQLQETQYF
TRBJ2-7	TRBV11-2	CASSLTVGGEQYF
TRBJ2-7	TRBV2	CASSGDYYEQYF
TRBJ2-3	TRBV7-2	CASSSLGLGSSDTQYF
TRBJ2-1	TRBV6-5	CASSLVAGNEQFF
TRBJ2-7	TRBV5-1	CASSMGTGVAENYEQYF
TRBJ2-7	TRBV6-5	CASSRGTLSYEQYF
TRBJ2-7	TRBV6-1	CASSEAWEGFPLEQYF
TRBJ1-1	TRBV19	CASTGGDNPEAFF
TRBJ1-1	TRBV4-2	CASSQDNGQAFMNTEAFF
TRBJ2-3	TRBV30	CAWINRGRSTQYF
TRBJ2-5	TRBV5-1	CASSPGAETQYF
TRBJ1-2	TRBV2	CASRFSGVRFHGYTF
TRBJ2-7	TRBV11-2	CASSSRQGTYEQYF
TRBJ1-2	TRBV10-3	CATGDSLNLNYGYTF
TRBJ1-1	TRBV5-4	CASRYAGVQTEAFF
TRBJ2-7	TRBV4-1	CASSQGPDYYEQYF